A selection of T cell receptor beta chains follows, all from one sample in a study of control samples from healthy donors and cancer patients. Clones were read by immunoSEQ multiplex PCR, and TCRdb kept only the in-frame ones, dropping some. The sample carries 22,000 or so clones, 85% recorded once. Sequenced: PBMCs. The receptors here all came from a man in his sixties with head and neck cancer. Both conserved end residues are part of each CDR3. A D gene is named only where the DNA matches it firmly. A row's size may be missing; if present it is once, few, many or a size class.

J: TRBJ2-1; size: NA; D: NA; V: TRBV6-5; CDR3: CATSSSYNEQFF; DNA: TGTGCCACCTCAAGCTCCTACAATGAGCAGTTCTTC
J: TRBJ2-1; size: once; D: TRBD2; V: TRBV15; CDR3: CATSRAGRADRNEQFF; DNA: TGTGCCACCAGCAGAGCCGGGAGGGCTGATCGGAATGAGCAGTTCTTC
J: TRBJ2-3; size: NA; D: NA; V: TRBV6-5; CDR3: CASSYTGTDTQYF; DNA: TGTGCCAGCAGTTACACGGGGACAGATACGCAGTATTTT
J: TRBJ2-1; size: NA; D: TRBD2; V: TRBV6-5; CDR3: CAGSRLAGDYNEQFF; DNA: TGTGCCGGCTCGAGACTAGCGGGGGACTACAATGAGCAGTTCTTC
J: TRBJ2-3; size: NA; D: TRBD2; V: TRBV4-1; CDR3: CASSQDHLAATSDTQYF; DNA: TGCGCCAGCAGCCAAGATCACCTAGCGGCCACCTCAGATACGCAGTATTTT
J: TRBJ2-7; size: once; D: TRBD1; V: TRBV7-3; CDR3: CASSSNFGTGFEQYF; DNA: TGTGCCAGCAGCTCGAACTTCGGGACAGGGTTCGAGCAGTACTTC
J: TRBJ2-2; size: NA; D: TRBD1; V: TRBV7-3; CDR3: CASSLVGQGISGELFF; DNA: TGTGCCAGCAGCCTAGTAGGACAGGGGATCTCCGGGGAGCTGTTTTTT
J: TRBJ2-3; size: NA; D: NA; V: TRBV6-4; CDR3: CASSDSVGTDTQYF; DNA: TGTGCCAGCAGTGACTCGGTCGGTACAGATACGCAGTATTTT
J: TRBJ1-5; size: NA; D: NA; V: TRBV28; CDR3: CASSPWGGLRSQHF; DNA: TGTGCCAGCAGTCCTTGGGGGGGGCTGAGGTCCCAGCATTTT
J: TRBJ2-3; size: NA; D: NA; V: TRBV7-2; CDR3: CASSPSGTDTQYF; DNA: TGTGCCAGCAGCCCTAGCGGCACAGATACGCAGTATTTT
J: TRBJ1-4; size: NA; D: NA; V: TRBV7-9; CDR3: CASSPSGNEKLFF; DNA: TGTGCCAGCAGCCCCAGCGGGAATGAAAAACTGTTTTTT
J: TRBJ2-1; size: NA; D: NA; V: TRBV1; CDR3: CTSSQAKMAGLEDQGPYNEQFF; DNA: TGCACCAGCAGCCAAGCAAAGATGGCAGGCTTAGAGGACCAGGGGCCGTACAATGAGCAGTTCTTC
J: TRBJ1-3; size: few; D: NA; V: TRBV30; CDR3: CAWSAGLSGNTIYF; DNA: TGTGCCTGGAGTGCGGGCCTCTCTGGAAACACCATATATTTT
J: TRBJ1-1; size: once; D: NA; V: TRBV30; CDR3: CAWSTNTEAFF; DNA: TGTGCCTGGAGTACTAACACTGAAGCTTTCTTT
J: TRBJ2-3; size: NA; D: NA; V: TRBV4-2; CDR3: CASSQGGGGSGTDTQYF; DNA: TGTGCCAGCAGCCAAGGAGGTGGAGGGAGCGGCACAGATACGCAGTATTTT
J: TRBJ2-2; size: NA; D: NA; V: TRBV18; CDR3: CASSPRGLEELFF; DNA: TGTGCCAGCTCACCACGGGGGCTGGAGGAGCTGTTTTTT
J: TRBJ1-6; size: NA; D: TRBD1; V: TRBV11-2; CDR3: CASSLAGGQNSPLHF; DNA: TGTGCCAGCAGCTTAGCAGGGGGGCAGAATTCACCCCTCCACTTT
J: TRBJ1-4; size: NA; D: NA; V: TRBV13; CDR3: CASSQGRGEKLFF; DNA: TGTGCCAGCAGCCAGGGACGGGGTGAAAAACTGTTTTTT
J: TRBJ1-1; size: NA; D: NA; V: TRBV20-1; CDR3: CSASGGAVTEAFF; DNA: TGCAGTGCTAGTGGGGGGGCAGTTACTGAAGCTTTCTTT
J: TRBJ1-2; size: NA; D: TRBD1; V: TRBV9; CDR3: CASSVGVGGEGHGYTF; DNA: TGTGCCAGCAGCGTAGGAGTAGGGGGCGAAGGTCATGGCTACACCTTC
J: TRBJ2-3; size: NA; D: TRBD1; V: TRBV30; CDR3: CAWSVQGGTDTQYF; DNA: TGTGCCTGGAGTGTACAGGGGGGCACAGATACGCAGTATTTT
J: TRBJ1-1; size: NA; D: TRBD1; V: TRBV12-3/TRBV12-4; CDR3: CASSRGGTEAFF; DNA: TGTGCCAGCAGCAGGGGGGGCACTGAAGCTTTCTTT
J: TRBJ1-2; size: NA; D: NA; V: TRBV19; CDR3: CASSNMEYYGYTF; DNA: TGTGCCAGTAGTAACATGGAGTACTATGGCTACACCTTC
J: TRBJ2-1; size: NA; D: TRBD2; V: TRBV7-6; CDR3: CASSYLVAGGSVEQFF; DNA: TGTGCCAGCAGCTATCTCGTAGCGGGAGGGTCGGTTGAGCAGTTCTTC
J: TRBJ2-2; size: NA; D: TRBD1; V: TRBV3-1/TRBV3-2; CDR3: CASTLGDSHTGELFF; DNA: TGTGCCAGCACCTTAGGGGACAGTCACACCGGGGAGCTGTTTTTT
J: TRBJ2-2; size: NA; D: NA; V: TRBV5-1; CDR3: CASSLATNTGELFF; DNA: TGCGCCAGCAGCTTGGCCACGAACACCGGGGAGCTGTTTTTT
J: TRBJ2-3; size: NA; D: NA; V: TRBV7-3; CDR3: CASSRDTTDTQYF; DNA: TGTGCCAGCAGTCGGGACACTACAGATACGCAGTATTTT
J: TRBJ1-5; size: NA; D: NA; V: TRBV10-3; CDR3: CAISESGLRDQPQHF; DNA: TGTGCCATCAGTGAGTCGGGACTCAGGGATCAGCCCCAGCATTTT